Each of the 14 T cell receptor beta chains below was sequenced from the same sample in a study of T cell responses to AZD1222 COVID-19 vaccine. The protocol was immunoSEQ multiplex PCR, while the TCRdb copy is restricted to in-frame clones and leaves out a portion. The sample has approximately 160,000 clones; 87% are singletons. Source: peripheral blood, taken on day 0 of AZD1222 vaccination. These receptors came from an adult in good health.

The genes are TRBV27 and TRBJ2-7, with D perhaps matching TRBD2 (5 bases). V lost 0 bases and J 4 bases, leaving 22 bases between the germline ends. The CDR3 runs 18 residues. Germline V gene sequence: CDR1 MNHEY, CDR2 SMNVEV (reference sequence). CDR3 nucleotide sequence: TGTGCCAGCAGTTTATCAAGAGCGGCCCAAAAGCACGCGTACGAGCAGTACTTC. Amino acid sequence: CASSLSRAAQKHAYEQYF.

In DNA, the CDR3 is TGTGCCAGCAGTTATCCGGGGATTAGCTCCTACAATGAGCAGTTCTTC. Translation: CASSYPGISSYNEQFF. The chain employs TRBV3-1 (or the pseudogene TRBV3-2) and TRBJ2-1; D is possibly TRBD2 (5 bases). V shed 6 bases and J shed 0 bases, with 15 bases lying between them. The length of the CDR3 is 16 residues. Germline V gene sequence: CDR1 LGHDT, CDR2 YNNKEL (reference sequence).

V gene TRBV29-1 combines with J gene TRBJ1-5; TRBD1 matches at 9 bases. The germline CDR1 and CDR2 sequences are SQVTM and ANQGSEA. The length of the CDR3 is 16 residues. With 8 bases clipped from V and 0 bases from J, the junction kept 11 bases outside the gene matches. CDR3 bases: TGCAGCACCCCGCACAGGGGGCGCGTTAGCAATCAGCCCCAGCATTTT. Its protein product is CSTPHRGRVSNQPQHF.

The chain employs TRBV28 and TRBJ1-3, with D possibly being TRBD1 (6 bases). Per the germline V gene, CDR1 is MDHEN and CDR2 is SYDVKM. Trimming took off 7 bases at V and 2 bases at J, with 9 bases between the two ends. The CDR3 covers 13 residues. The CDR3 nucleotides are TGTGCCAGCAATGGGGGCGCTGGAAACACCATATATTTT. Protein sequence: CASNGGAGNTIYF.

The chain uses TRBV6-5 and TRBJ1-2, with D perhaps matching TRBD1 (5 bases). Trimming removed 5 bases from V and 2 bases from J, with 9 bases in between. The germline gives CDR1 MNHEY, CDR2 SVGAGI. The CDR3 totals 13 residues. CDR3 coding DNA: TGTGCCAGCAGTCCCGACAGAAACTATGGCTACACCTTC. Translating it yields CASSPDRNYGYTF.

The V call is TRBV6-5, the J call TRBJ2-4, with 10 nucleotides matching TRBD1. Germline loops: CDR1 MNHEY, CDR2 SVGAGI. J gave up 4 bases and V 0 bases, and 0 bases lay outside the gene matches. This CDR3 spans 15 amino acids. CDR3 in DNA: TGTGCCAGCAGTTACTCGGACAGGGGGAAAAACATTCAGTACTTC. Translating it yields CASSYSDRGKNIQYF.

V and J are TRBV11-3 and TRBJ2-1; either TRBD1 or TRBD2 may supply D (5 bases each). This CDR3 is 14 amino acids long. From germline, CDR1 is SGHNT and CDR2 YENEEA. The germline V and J ends were trimmed by 3 bases and 5 bases, with 11 bases remaining between them. The CDR3 here is CASSFRGPDNEQFF. CDR3 nucleotides: TGTGCCAGCAGCTTCCGGGGCCCAGACAATGAGCAGTTCTTC.

The chain couples TRBV18 to TRBJ2-1, with 16 nucleotides matching TRBD2. The CDR3 is 16 residues long. V trimming: 6 bases; J trimming: 8 bases; junction bases outside the gene matches: 7. The germline V gene encodes CDR1 KGHSH and CDR2 LQKENI. CDR3 nucleotide sequence: TGTGCCAGCTCCTCCCCCGGGACTAGCGGGAGGGATGAGCAGTTCTTC. Its translation: CASSSPGTSGRDEQFF.

This clone was found a few times. This chain links TRBV6-5 with TRBJ2-3; maybe TRBD2 (5 bases). CDR1 is MNHEY, CDR2 SVGAGI, per germline. Deletions cut 2 bases from V and 0 bases from J, with 12 bases between. The CDR3 is 16 amino acids. The CDR3 reads CASSYSSEPSTDTQYF. CDR3 in DNA: TGTGCCAGCAGTTACAGTAGCGAGCCTAGCACAGATACGCAGTATTTT.

The genes are TRBV2 and TRBJ2-5; TRBD2 might be the D (6 bases). Germline lookup yields CDR1 SNHLY and CDR2 FYNNEI. The CDR3 runs 15 residues. Trimming left V 0 bases short and J 0 bases short, with 8 bases between. CDR3 DNA sequence: TGTGCCAGCAGTGAAGCCGCGGGGTACCAAGAGACCCAGTACTTC. Its protein is CASSEAAGYQETQYF.

V gene TRBV19 combines with J gene TRBJ2-7; TRBD2 matches 10 bases. Germline CDR1 and CDR2: LNHDA and SQIVND (reference sequence). The CDR3 runs to 15 residues. V lost 5 bases, J lost 5 bases, and 9 bases stayed unmatched. The CDR3: CASSSIAGGRNEQYF. The CDR3 DNA follows: TGTGCCAGTAGTTCCATAGCGGGAGGAAGGAACGAGCAGTACTTC.

This clone was observed a handful of times. This chain connects TRBV4-1 to TRBJ2-2; tentatively, D is TRBD2 (5 bases). The CDR3 length is 14 residues. Germline values: CDR1 MGHRA, CDR2 YSYEKL. Trimming shortened V by 4 bases and J by 5 bases, and 11 bases separated the two germline ends. The CDR3 DNA sequence: TGCGCCAGCAGCCCGGGGAGCGTAACCGGGGAGCTGTTTTTT. Translation: CASSPGSVTGELFF.

The chain is built from TRBV14 and TRBJ1-1; D is unresolved. Between the trimmed V and J ends, which lost 2 bases and 5 bases, there was a span of 9 bases. The CDR3 has 13 residues. Germline loops: CDR1 SGHDN, CDR2 FVKESK. CDR3 amino acids: CASSQRPRTEAFF. CDR3 DNA: TGTGCCAGCAGCCAACGCCCCAGGACTGAAGCTTTCTTT.

This rearrangement joins TRBV5-1 to TRBJ1-5; the match to TRBD1 covers 7 bases. The CDR3 sequence is 17 residues long. Germline-derived CDR1 and CDR2 are SGHRS and YFSETQ. The V gene end was trimmed by 0 bases and the J gene end by 3 bases; junction bases not matched to a gene: 9. The CDR3 is CASSLVAGDSYNQPQHF. CDR3 in DNA: TGCGCCAGCAGCTTGGTCGCTGGGGACAGTTACAATCAGCCCCAGCATTTT.